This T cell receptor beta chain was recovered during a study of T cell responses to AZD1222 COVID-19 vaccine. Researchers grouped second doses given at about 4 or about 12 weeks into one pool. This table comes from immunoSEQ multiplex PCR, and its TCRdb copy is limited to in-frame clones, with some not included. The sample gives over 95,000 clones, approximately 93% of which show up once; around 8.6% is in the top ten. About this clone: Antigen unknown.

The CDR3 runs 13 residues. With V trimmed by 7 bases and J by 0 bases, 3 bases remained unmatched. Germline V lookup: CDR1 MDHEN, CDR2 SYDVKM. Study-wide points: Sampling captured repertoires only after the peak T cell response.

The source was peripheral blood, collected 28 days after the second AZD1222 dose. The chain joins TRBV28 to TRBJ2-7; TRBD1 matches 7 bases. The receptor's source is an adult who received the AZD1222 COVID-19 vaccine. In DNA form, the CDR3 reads TGTGCCAGCAAAGGGGGCGGCTCCTACGAGCAGTACTTC. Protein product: CASKGGGSYEQYF.